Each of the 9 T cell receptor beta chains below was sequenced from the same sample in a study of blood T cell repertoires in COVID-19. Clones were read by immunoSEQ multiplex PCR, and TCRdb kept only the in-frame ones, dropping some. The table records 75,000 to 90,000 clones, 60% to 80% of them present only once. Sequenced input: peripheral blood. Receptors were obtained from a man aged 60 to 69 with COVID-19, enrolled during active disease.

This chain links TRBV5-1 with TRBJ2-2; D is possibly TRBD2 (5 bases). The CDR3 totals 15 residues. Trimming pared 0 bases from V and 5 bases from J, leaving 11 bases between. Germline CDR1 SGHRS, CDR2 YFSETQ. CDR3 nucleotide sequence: TGCGCCAGCAGCTTGGCCGGGGTCGGAACCGGGGAGCTGTTTTTT. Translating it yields CASSLAGVGTGELFF.

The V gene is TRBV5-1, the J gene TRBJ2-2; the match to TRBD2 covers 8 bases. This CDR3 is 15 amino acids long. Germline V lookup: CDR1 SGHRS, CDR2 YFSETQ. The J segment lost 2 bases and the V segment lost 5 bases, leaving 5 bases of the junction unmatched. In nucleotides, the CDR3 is TGCGCCAGCAGGCTGACTAGCGCAAACACCGGGGAGCTGTTTTTT. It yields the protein CASRLTSANTGELFF. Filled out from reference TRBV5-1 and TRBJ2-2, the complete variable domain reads KAGVTQTPRYLIKTRGQQVTLSCSPISGHRSVSWYQQTPGQGLQFLFEYFSETQRNKGNFPGRFSGRQFSNSRSEMNVSTLELGDSALYLCASRLTSANTGELFFGEGSRLTVL.

CDR3 amino acids: CSVEDPALAGTHNEQFF. The CDR3 nucleotides read TGCAGCGTTGAAGATCCCGCGCTAGCGGGGACACACAATGAGCAGTTCTTC. The V call is TRBV29-1, the J call TRBJ2-1; 9 nucleotides match TRBD2. Germline lookup yields CDR1 SQVTM and CDR2 ANQGSEA. Trimming cost V 0 bases and J 5 bases; bases outside gene matches: 11. This CDR3 region has 17 residues.

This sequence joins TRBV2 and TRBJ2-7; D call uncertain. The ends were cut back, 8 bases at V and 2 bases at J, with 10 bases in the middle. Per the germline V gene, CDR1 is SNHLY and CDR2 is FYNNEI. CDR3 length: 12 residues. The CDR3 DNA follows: TGTGCCAGCGGGCAGCCCCCCTACGAGCAGTACTTC. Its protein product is CASGQPPYEQYF.

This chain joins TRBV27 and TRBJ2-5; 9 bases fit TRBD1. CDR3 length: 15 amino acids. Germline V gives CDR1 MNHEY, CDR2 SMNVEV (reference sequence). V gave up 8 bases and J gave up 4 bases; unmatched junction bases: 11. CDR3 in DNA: TGTGCCAGCGCCCGGGACAGGGTTCTTCGAGAGACCCAGTACTTC. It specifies CASARDRVLRETQYF.

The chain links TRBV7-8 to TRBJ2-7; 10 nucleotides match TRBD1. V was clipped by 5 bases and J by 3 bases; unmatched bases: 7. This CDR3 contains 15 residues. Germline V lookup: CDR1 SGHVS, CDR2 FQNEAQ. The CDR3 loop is CASSPTGTGDYEQYF. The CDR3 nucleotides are TGTGCCAGCAGCCCGACCGGGACAGGGGACTACGAGCAGTACTTC.

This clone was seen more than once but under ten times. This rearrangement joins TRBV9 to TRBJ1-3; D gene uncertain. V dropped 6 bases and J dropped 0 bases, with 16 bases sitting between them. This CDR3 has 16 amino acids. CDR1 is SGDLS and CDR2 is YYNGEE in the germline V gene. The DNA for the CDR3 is TGTGCCAGCACGCTTGGGAGCGCTAGCTCTGGAAACACCATATATTTT. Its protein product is CASTLGSASSGNTIYF.

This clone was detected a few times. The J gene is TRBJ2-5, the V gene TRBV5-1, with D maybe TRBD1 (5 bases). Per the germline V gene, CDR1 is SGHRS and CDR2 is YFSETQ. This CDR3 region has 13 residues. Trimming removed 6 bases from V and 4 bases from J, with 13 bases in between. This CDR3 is CASTLQGGETQYF. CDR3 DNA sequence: TGCGCCAGCACTCTCCAGGGCGGAGAGACCCAGTACTTC. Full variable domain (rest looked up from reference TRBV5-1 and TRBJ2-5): KAGVTQTPRYLIKTRGQQVTLSCSPISGHRSVSWYQQTPGQGLQFLFEYFSETQRNKGNFPGRFSGRQFSNSRSEMNVSTLELGDSALYLCASTLQGGETQYFGPGTRLLVL.

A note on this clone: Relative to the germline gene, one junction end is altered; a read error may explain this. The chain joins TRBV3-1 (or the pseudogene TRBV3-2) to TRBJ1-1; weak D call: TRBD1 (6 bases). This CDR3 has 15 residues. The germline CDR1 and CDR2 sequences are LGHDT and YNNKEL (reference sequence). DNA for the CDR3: TGTGCCAGCAGACAAGAGGACAGAAGGAACACTGAAGCTTTCTTT. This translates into CASRQEDRRNTEAFF.